This T cell receptor beta chain was identified during a study of T-cell memory formation after mild COVID-19. About the research overall: TCR clusters were mostly confined to one donor each. Broader study findings: Whereas later expanders leaned CD4+, clones contracting day 15 to 85 showed a balanced CD4/CD8 makeup. The pre-infection memory compartment contained some responding clones, suggesting cross-reactive memory joined.

TCR alpha and TCR beta cDNA libraries carrying sample barcodes and UMIs came from 5'RACE with constant-segment primers. TCRdb analysed the 5' RACE reads with MiXCR anew, one entry per CDR3 protein. The data show approximately 180,000 distinct CDR3 sequences, roughly 17% seen once. With regard to this clonotype: As yet, its antigen is unknown.

Material for sequencing was PBMCs or a T cell subset sorted from them (not recorded which). The TCR sequence derives from an adult woman who had mild COVID-19 (a few samples of this study predate the infection). Cell type and time point are not known.

The CDR3 loop is CASSPGDRGHPQYF. The CDR3 DNA is TGTGCCAGCAGTCCCGGGGACAGGGGCCATCCGCAGTACTTC. The V and J genes are TRBV6-5 and TRBJ2-7; 10 bases agree with TRBD1. CDR1 is MNHEY and CDR2 is SVGAGI in the germline V gene. After removal of 5 bases from V and 9 bases from J, the junction contained 10 bases not matched to a gene. CDR3 length equals 14 residues.